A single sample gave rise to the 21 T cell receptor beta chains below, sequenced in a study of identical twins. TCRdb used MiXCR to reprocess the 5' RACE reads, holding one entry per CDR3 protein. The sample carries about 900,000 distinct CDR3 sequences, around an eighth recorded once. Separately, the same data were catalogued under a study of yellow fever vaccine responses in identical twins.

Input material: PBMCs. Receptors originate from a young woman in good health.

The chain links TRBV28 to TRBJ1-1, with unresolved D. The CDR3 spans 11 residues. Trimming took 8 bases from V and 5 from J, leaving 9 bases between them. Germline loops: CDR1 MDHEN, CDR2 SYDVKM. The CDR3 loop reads CASVGETEAFF. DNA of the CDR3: TGTGCCAGCGTCGGGGAGACTGAAGCTTTCTTT.

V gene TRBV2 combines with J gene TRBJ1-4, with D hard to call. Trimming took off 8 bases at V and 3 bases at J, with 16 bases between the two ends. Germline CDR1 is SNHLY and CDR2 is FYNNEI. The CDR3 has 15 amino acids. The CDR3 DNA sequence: TGTGCCAGCGGCCCCCGTCGGGGTTCTAATGAAAAACTGTTTTTT. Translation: CASGPRRGSNEKLFF.

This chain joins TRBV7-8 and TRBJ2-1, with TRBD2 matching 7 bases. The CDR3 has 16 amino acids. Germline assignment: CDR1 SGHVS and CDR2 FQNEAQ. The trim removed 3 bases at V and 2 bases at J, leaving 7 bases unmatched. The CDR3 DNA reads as TGTGCCAGCAGCTTCTTCCCGGGAGGCACCTACAATGAGCAGTTCTTC. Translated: CASSFFPGGTYNEQFF.

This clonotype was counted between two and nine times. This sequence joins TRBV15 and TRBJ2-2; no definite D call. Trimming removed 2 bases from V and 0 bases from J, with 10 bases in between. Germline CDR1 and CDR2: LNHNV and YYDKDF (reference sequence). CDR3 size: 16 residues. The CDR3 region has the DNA TGTGCCACCAGCAGATTACCCATCGCGAACACCGGGGAGCTGTTTTTT. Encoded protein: CATSRLPIANTGELFF.

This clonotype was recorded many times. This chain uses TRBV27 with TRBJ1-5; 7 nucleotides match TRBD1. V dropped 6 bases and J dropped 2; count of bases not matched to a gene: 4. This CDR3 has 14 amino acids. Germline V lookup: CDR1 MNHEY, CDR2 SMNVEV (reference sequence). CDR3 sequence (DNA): TGTGCCAGCAGCTACGGACAGGGCAATCAGCCCCAGCATTTT. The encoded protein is CASSYGQGNQPQHF.

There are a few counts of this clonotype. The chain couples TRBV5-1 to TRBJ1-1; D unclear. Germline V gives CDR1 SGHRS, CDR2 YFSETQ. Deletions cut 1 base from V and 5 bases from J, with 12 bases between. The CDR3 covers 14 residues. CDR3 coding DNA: TGCGCCAGCAGCTTGCCCGAGGGAGGAACTGAAGCTTTCTTT. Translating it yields CASSLPEGGTEAFF.

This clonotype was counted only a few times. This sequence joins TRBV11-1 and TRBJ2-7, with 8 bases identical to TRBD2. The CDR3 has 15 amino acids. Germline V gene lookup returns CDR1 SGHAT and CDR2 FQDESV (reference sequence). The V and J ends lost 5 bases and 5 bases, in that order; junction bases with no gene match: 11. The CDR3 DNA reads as TGTGCCAGCAGCAGTACTAGCGGAGCTAAGGACGAGCAGTACTTC. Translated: CASSSTSGAKDEQYF.

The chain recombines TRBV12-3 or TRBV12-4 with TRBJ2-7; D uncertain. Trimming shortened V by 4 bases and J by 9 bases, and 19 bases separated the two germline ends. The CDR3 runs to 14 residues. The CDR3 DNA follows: TGTGCCAGCAGTTCTCGACTGACTCCTCCAGGGCAGTACTTC. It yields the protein CASSSRLTPPGQYF.

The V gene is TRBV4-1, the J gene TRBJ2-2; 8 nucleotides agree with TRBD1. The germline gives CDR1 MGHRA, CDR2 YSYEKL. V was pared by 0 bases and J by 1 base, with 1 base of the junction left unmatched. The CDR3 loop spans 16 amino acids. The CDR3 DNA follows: TGCGCCAGCAGCCAAGAAGGGACAGGGAACACCGGGGAGCTGTTTTTT. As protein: CASSQEGTGNTGELFF.

Here the CDR3 reads CASRTGTSGIYEQYF. The CDR3 DNA reads TGTGCCAGCAGAACCGGGACTAGCGGGATTTACGAGCAGTACTTC. The chain carries TRBV7-9 and TRBJ2-7; 13 bases map to TRBD2. The CDR3 has 15 residues. Germline CDR1 and CDR2: SEHNR and FQNEAQ (reference sequence). V dropped 6 bases and J dropped 4; count of bases not matched to a gene: 6.

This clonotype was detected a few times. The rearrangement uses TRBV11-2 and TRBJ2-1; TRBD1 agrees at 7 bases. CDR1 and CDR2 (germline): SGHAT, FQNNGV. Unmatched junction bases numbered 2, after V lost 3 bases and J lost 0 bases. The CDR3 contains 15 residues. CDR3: CASSFQGVSYNEQFF. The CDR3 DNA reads TGTGCCAGCAGCTTTCAGGGGGTCTCCTACAATGAGCAGTTCTTC.

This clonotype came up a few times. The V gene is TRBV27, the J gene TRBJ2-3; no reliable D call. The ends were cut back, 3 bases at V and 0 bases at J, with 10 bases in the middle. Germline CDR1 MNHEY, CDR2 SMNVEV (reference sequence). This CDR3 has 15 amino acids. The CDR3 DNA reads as TGTGCCAGCAGTTTTAGGGTGTCTAGCACAGATACGCAGTATTTT. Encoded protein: CASSFRVSSTDTQYF.

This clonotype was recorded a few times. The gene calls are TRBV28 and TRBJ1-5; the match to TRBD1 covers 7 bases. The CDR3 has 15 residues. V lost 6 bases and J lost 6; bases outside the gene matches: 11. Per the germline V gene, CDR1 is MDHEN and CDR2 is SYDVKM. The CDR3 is CASRPSTGSGQPQHF. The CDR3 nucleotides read TGTGCCAGCAGACCATCGACAGGGAGCGGTCAGCCCCAGCATTTT.

The DNA of the CDR3 is TGCGCCAGCAGCCAAGCCACCAGGGGCGCAGGGGCCAACGTCCTGACTTTC. This translates into CASSQATRGAGANVLTF. This sequence joins TRBV4-1 and TRBJ2-6, with TRBD1 as a possible D gene (6 bases). The CDR3 is 17 residues long. V was clipped by 1 base and J by 4 bases, with 14 bases between them. Germline lookup yields CDR1 MGHRA and CDR2 YSYEKL.

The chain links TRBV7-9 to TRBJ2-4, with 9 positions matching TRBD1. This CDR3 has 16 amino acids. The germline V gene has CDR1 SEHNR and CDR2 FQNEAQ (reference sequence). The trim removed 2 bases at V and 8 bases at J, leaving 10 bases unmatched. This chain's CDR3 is CASSLSINRGLDIQYF. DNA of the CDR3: TGTGCCAGCAGCTTATCCATTAACAGGGGGCTGGACATTCAGTACTTC.

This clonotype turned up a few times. Here the CDR3 reads CASSEVGMNQPQHF. CDR3 nucleotide sequence: TGTGCCAGCAGTGAAGTAGGGATGAATCAGCCCCAGCATTTT. This chain connects TRBV25-1 to TRBJ1-5, with D uncertain. The CDR3 sequence is 14 residues long. Germline V lookup: CDR1 MGHDK, CDR2 SYGVNS. Deletions cut 2 bases from V and 4 bases from J, with 9 bases between.

Here the CDR3 DNA reads TGTGCCAGCAGCTTGGTTGGCGGGAGAAGCACAGATACGCAGTATTTT. Translating gives CASSLVGGRSTDTQYF. The chain uses TRBV5-6 and TRBJ2-3; TRBD2 agrees at 7 bases. CDR1 and CDR2 (germline): SGHDT, YYEEEE. This CDR3 has 16 amino acids. V lost 0 bases and J lost 0; bases outside the gene matches: 4.

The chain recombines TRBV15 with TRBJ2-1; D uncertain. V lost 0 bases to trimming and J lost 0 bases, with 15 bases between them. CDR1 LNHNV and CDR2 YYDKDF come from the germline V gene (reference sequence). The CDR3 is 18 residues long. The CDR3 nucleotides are TGTGCCACCAGCAGAGATAGGGCCCAAGACCTCTCCTACAATGAGCAGTTCTTC. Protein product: CATSRDRAQDLSYNEQFF.

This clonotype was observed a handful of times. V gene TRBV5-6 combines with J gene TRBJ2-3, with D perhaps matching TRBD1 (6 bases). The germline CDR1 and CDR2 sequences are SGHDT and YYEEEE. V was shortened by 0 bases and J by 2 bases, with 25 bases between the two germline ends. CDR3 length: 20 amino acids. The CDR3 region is CASSLEAGDSFAALTDTQYF. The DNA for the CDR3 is TGTGCCAGCAGCTTGGAGGCAGGGGATAGTTTCGCCGCTCTCACAGATACGCAGTATTTT.

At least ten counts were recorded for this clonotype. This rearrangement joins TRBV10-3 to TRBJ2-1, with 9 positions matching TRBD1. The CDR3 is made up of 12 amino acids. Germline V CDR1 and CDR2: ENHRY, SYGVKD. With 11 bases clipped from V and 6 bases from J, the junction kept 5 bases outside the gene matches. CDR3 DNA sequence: TGTGCCGTGGGACAGGGTGGCAATGAGCAGTTCTTC. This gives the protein CAVGQGGNEQFF.

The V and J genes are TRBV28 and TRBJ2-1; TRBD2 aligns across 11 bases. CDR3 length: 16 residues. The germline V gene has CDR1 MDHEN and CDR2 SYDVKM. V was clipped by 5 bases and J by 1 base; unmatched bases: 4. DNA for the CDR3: TGTGCCAGCAGTGAGACTAGCGGGACTTCCTACAATGAGCAGTTCTTC. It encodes CASSETSGTSYNEQFF.